A selection of T cell receptor beta chains follows, all from one sample in a study of CD8 T cells in ankylosing spondylitis. TCRdb processed the 5' RACE reads anew with MiXCR; each CDR3 protein has one entry. The sample records 330,000 or so distinct CDR3 sequences, less than 9.5% being singletons. The sample taken for sequencing was blood, either unsorted or a sorted T cell fraction (not recorded which). The receptor source for this set is a male donor with ankylosing spondylitis. Each CDR3 is given with its conserved first and last residue. A D gene is named only where the DNA matches it firmly. Size is omitted from some rows. Given values are once, few, many or a class for expanded clones.

>NA|TRBJ2-3|NA|TRBV2
CASNRRTDTDTQYF
TGTGCCAGCAACCGGAGGACAGATACAGATACGCAGTATTTT
>NA|TRBJ1-5|NA|TRBV20-1
CSAIDTNSNQPQHF
TGCAGTGCTATCGACACCAATAGCAATCAGCCCCAGCATTTT
>many|TRBJ1-5|NA|TRBV9
CASSRGGGNQPQHF
TGTGCCAGCAGCCGGGGGGGAGGCAATCAGCCCCAGCATTTT
>many|TRBJ2-1|TRBD1|TRBV27
CASRMTGGFYSSYNEQFF
TGTGCCAGCAGAATGACAGGGGGCTTCTATAGCTCCTACAATGAGCAGTTCTTC
>NA|TRBJ1-5|NA|TRBV3-1
CASSPTSSHQPQHF
TGTGCCAGCAGCCCCACATCGTCACATCAGCCCCAGCATTTT
>NA|TRBJ2-7|NA|TRBV30
CAWSVPGSRGSYEQYF
TGTGCCTGGAGTGTACCTGGCTCCCGAGGTTCCTACGAGCAGTACTTC
>NA|TRBJ2-2|TRBD1|TRBV20-1
CSAAGTGGDTGELFF
TGCAGTGCAGCTGGGACAGGGGGCGACACCGGGGAGCTGTTTTTT
>few|TRBJ2-3|NA|TRBV5-1
CASSLVGEASTDTQYF
TGCGCCAGCAGCTTGGTGGGCGAAGCTAGCACAGATACGCAGTATTTT
>few|TRBJ2-1|TRBD1|TRBV20-1
CSAGQGAGANEQFF
TGCAGTGCTGGACAGGGGGCGGGGGCCAATGAGCAGTTCTTC
>many|TRBJ2-2|TRBD1|TRBV20-1
CSASYRGNTGELFF
TGCAGTGCTAGCTACAGGGGTAACACCGGGGAGCTGTTTTTT